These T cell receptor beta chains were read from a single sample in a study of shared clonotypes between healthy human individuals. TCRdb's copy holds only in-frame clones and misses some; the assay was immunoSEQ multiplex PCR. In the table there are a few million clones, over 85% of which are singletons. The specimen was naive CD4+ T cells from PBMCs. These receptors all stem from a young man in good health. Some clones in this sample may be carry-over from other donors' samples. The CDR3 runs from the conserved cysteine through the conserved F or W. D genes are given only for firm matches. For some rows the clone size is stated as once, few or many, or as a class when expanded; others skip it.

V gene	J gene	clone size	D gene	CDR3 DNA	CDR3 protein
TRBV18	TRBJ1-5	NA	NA	TGTGCCAGCTCACCACCAGGGGGAGAAAATCAGCCCCAGCATTTT	CASSPPGGENQPQHF
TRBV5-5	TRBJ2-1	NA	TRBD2	TGTGCCGTTTGGCGGGAGCCCCACAATGAGCAGTTCTTC	CAVWREPHNEQFF
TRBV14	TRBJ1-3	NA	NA	TGTGCCAGCAGCCAAGGTGCTGGAAACACCATATATTTT	CASSQGAGNTIYF
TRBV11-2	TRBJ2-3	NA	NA	TGTGCCAGCAGCGTAAGCACAGATACGCAGTATTTT	CASSVSTDTQYF
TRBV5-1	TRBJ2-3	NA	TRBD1	TGCGCCAGCAGCACCCGTTACAGGGGTAGCCCAGATACGCAGTATTTT	CASSTRYRGSPDTQYF
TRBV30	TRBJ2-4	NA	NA	TGTGCCTGGAGTGTAGGGACTCTCGGGGGCATTCAGTACTTC	CAWSVGTLGGIQYF
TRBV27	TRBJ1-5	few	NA	TGTGCCAGCAGTTCCCTTAGTCTGGATAGCAATCAGCCCCAGCATTTT	CASSSLSLDSNQPQHF
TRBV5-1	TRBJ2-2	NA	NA	TGCGCCAGCAGCCGGGGTCTTTTACCCAACACCGGGGAGCTGTTTTTT	CASSRGLLPNTGELFF
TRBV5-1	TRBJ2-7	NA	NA	TGCGCCAGCAGCTTGGCCCCCCGAGGCTACGAGCAGTACTTC	CASSLAPRGYEQYF
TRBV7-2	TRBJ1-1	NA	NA	TGTGCCAGCAGCTTAGTTGGACTATTGAACACTGAAGCTTTCTTT	CASSLVGLLNTEAFF
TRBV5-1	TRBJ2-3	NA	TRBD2	TGCGCCAGCAGCTCTGGACTAGCGGGAGGACTAATCACAGATACGCAGTATTTT	CASSSGLAGGLITDTQYF
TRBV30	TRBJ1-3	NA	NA	TGTGCCTGGAGTGTTTGGGGAAGCTCTGGAAACACCATATATTTT	CAWSVWGSSGNTIYF
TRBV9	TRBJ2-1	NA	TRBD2	TGTGCCAGCAGCGAGGGACTAGCGAGTAACAATGAGCAGTTCTTC	CASSEGLASNNEQFF
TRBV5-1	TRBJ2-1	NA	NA	TGCGCCAGCAGCGGGAGGACCTCCGCATACAATGAGCAGTTCTTC	CASSGRTSAYNEQFF
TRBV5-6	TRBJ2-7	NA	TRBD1	TGTGCCAGCAGCTTCGGGACAGGGGTCTCCTACGAGCAGTACTTC	CASSFGTGVSYEQYF
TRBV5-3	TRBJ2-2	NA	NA	TGTGCCAGAAGCTTGGAGGGTCCTAGCGTGAACCCCGGAGGCGGGGAGCTGTTTTTT	CARSLEGPSVNPGGGELFF
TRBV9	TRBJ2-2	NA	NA	TGTGCCAGCAGCGTATTCGTAGGTTCGGACACCGGGGAGCTGTTTTTT	CASSVFVGSDTGELFF
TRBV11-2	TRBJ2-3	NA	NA	TGTGCCAGCAGCCCCCGGACTAGCACAGATACGCAGTATTTT	CASSPRTSTDTQYF
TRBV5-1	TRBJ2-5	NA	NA	TGCGCCAGCAGCTTGGCCAGTTACGAGGAGACCCAGTACTTC	CASSLASYEETQYF
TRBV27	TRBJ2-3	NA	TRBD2	TGTGCCAGCACAATAGCGGGAGCAGATACGCAGTATTTT	CASTIAGADTQYF
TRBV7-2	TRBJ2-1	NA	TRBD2	TGTGCCAGCAGCGTAGGACTAGCTGAGTACAATGAGCAGTTCTTC	CASSVGLAEYNEQFF
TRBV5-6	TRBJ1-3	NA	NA	TGTGCCAGCAGCTCGCGCCTGACAGCAACCTCTGGAAACACCATATATTTT	CASSSRLTATSGNTIYF
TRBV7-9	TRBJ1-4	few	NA	TGTGCCAGCAGCCTCGTACTCGAAAAACTGTTTTTT	CASSLVLEKLFF
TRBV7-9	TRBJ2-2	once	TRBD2	TGTGCCAGCGGCCCAGACCGGGAGGCATTCGTTGCCTACACCGGGGAGCTGTTTTTT	CASGPDREAFVAYTGELFF
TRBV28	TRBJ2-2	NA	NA	TGTGCCAGCAGTTTAACGGGGGTCGGGGAGCTGTTTTTT	CASSLTGVGELFF
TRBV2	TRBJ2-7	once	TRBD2	TGTGCCAGCAGTGTTTGGGAGGGCCTTTACGAGCAGTACTTC	CASSVWEGLYEQYF
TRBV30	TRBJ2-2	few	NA	TGTGCCTGGCATTACACCGGGGAGCTGTTTTTT	CAWHYTGELFF
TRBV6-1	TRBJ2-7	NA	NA	TGTGCCAGTCACGACGAGCAGTACTTC	CASHDEQYF
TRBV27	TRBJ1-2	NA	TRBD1	TGTGCCAGCAGTTTCGGACAGGGGGCCGGCTATGGCTACACCTTC	CASSFGQGAGYGYTF
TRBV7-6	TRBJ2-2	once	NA	TGTGCCAGCAGCCGCGGGACACCAAACACCGGGGAGCTGTTTTTT	CASSRGTPNTGELFF
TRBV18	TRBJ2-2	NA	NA	TGTGCCAGCTCACCTAGAACAGCGAACACCGGGGAGCTGTTTTTT	CASSPRTANTGELFF
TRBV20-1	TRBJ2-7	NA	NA	TGCAGCCCCCAAATGCCCACGCAGTACTTC	CSPQMPTQYF